The 9 T cell receptor beta chains below come from one sample, sequenced in a study of CD8 T cells in Susac syndrome. With random hexamers, reverse transcription was performed on about 0.5 to 1 ug of RNA. TCRdb redid the calling of the immunoSEQ multiplex PCR reads with MiXCR, one entry per CDR3 protein. Here the sample spans about 130,000 distinct CDR3 sequences, 85% to 95% being singletons. Sequences were obtained from CD8+ T cells from PBMCs. The receptors were gathered from a human donor with Susac syndrome.

The V gene is TRBV7-9, the J gene TRBJ2-3; 11 positions match TRBD2. Germline CDR1 and CDR2: SEHNR and FQNEAQ (reference sequence). The CDR3 contains 15 residues. With 1 base clipped from V and 8 bases from J, the junction kept 5 bases outside the gene matches. The CDR3 reads CASSLELAGVGTQYF. The DNA for the CDR3 is TGTGCCAGCAGCTTAGAACTAGCGGGAGTGGGTACGCAGTATTTT.

The chain recombines TRBV11-1 with TRBJ2-1; D not resolved. Germline CDR1 and CDR2: SGHAT and FQDESV (reference sequence). V lost 3 bases, J lost 0 bases, and 9 bases lay in between. The CDR3 loop spans 15 amino acids. This CDR3 is CASSFGSSSYNEQFF. The CDR3 nucleotides read TGTGCCAGCAGCTTTGGGTCCAGCTCCTACAATGAGCAGTTCTTC.

The rearrangement uses TRBV6-6 and TRBJ2-7, with 12 bases aligning to TRBD2. Germline V gene sequence: CDR1 MNHNY, CDR2 SVGAGI (reference sequence). V lost 4 bases, J lost 6 bases, and 7 bases stayed unmatched. The CDR3 is 15 residues long. CDR3 nucleotide sequence: TGTGCCAGCAGTTTAGCTAGCGGGAGGGCCGTCGAGCAGTACTTC. Translated: CASSLASGRAVEQYF.

The rearrangement uses TRBV28 and TRBJ2-2; TRBD1 matches 10 bases. Germline values: CDR1 MDHEN, CDR2 SYDVKM. The V segment lost 4 bases and the J segment 5 bases; nucleotides outside the gene matches: 7. The CDR3 is 16 residues long. The CDR3 sequence is CASSSYRDRGTGELFF. In DNA form, the CDR3 reads TGTGCCAGCAGTTCCTACCGGGACAGGGGTACCGGGGAGCTGTTTTTT.

The chain joins TRBV5-4 to TRBJ2-5; either TRBD1 or TRBD2 may fit D (6 bases each). The CDR3 totals 15 residues. The V end lost 0 bases, the J end lost 1 base, and 10 bases lay between the germline ends. Germline CDR1 and CDR2: SGHNT and YYREEE (reference sequence). CDR3 region: CASSLGGGLQETQYF. CDR3 in DNA: TGTGCCAGCAGCTTGGGAGGGGGGCTCCAAGAGACCCAGTACTTC.

The V and J genes are TRBV7-9 and TRBJ2-5; 10 bases line up with TRBD2. The CDR3 covers 15 residues. CDR1 is SEHNR, CDR2 FQNEAQ, per germline (reference sequence). The V and J ends lost 3 bases and 3 bases, in that order; junction bases with no gene match: 4. As DNA, the CDR3 is TGTGCCAGCAGCTTGGGACTAGCGATGGAAGAGACCCAGTACTTC. This encodes CASSLGLAMEETQYF.

This chain links TRBV5-8 with TRBJ1-1; TRBD1 might be the D (5 bases). Germline assignment: CDR1 SGHTS and CDR2 YDEGEE. There are 14 residues in the CDR3. Trimming removed 1 base at V and 6 bases at J, with 13 bases between. The CDR3 reads CASSLRHEGAEAFF. CDR3 nucleotide sequence: TGTGCCAGCAGCTTGAGACACGAAGGGGCTGAAGCTTTCTTT.

V is TRBV6-5 and J is TRBJ2-1; 9 bases fit TRBD1. The germline V gene encodes CDR1 MNHEY and CDR2 SVGAGI. V was clipped by 4 bases and J by 15 bases; unmatched bases: 4. The CDR3 is made up of 11 amino acids. The CDR3 is CASSSTGGMFF. The CDR3, as DNA: TGTGCCAGCAGTTCGACAGGGGGGATGTTCTTC.

The genes are TRBV30 and TRBJ2-7, with a tentative D call TRBD2 (6 bases). CDR1 GTSNPN and CDR2 SVGIG come from the germline V gene (reference sequence). Trimming shortened V by 3 bases and J by 1 base, and 10 bases separated the two germline ends. The CDR3 sequence is 13 residues long. The CDR3 DNA reads TGTGCCTGGAGCCTAGCGTTTTCCTACGAGCAGTACTTC. Its protein is CAWSLAFSYEQYF.